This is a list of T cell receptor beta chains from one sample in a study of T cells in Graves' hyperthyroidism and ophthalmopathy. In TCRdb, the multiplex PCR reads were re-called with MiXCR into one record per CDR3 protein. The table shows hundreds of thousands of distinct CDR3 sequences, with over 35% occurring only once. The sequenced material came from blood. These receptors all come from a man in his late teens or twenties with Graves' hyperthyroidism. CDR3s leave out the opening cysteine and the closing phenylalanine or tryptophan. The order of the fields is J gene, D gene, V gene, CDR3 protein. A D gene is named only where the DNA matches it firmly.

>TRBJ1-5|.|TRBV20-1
SAGPQH
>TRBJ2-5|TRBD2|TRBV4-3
ASSQDSASGRETQY
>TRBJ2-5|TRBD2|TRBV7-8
ASSLGLRTLAGAGETQY
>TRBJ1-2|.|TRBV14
ASSHGAAYGYT
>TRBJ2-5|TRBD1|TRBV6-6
ASSYSQGAGETQY
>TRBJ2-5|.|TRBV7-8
ASSSWGQPQY
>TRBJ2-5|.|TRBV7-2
ASSPWQTSGETQY
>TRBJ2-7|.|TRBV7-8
ASSEEVLSYEQY
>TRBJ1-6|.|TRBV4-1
ASSHGRRSNSPLH
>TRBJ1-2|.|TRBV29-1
SVESAEDGYT
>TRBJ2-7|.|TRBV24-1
ATAGDTYEQY
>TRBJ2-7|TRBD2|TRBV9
ASSEAAGGTYEQY
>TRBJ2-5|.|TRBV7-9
ASSLGVWETQY
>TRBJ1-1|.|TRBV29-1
SVDNNLRAEAF
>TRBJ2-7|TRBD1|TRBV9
ASSAGQGAQYEQY
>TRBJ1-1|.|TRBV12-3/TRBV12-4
ASSLGGIAF
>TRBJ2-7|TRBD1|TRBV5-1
ASSFGTEAYEQY
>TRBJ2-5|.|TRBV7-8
ASSFRGSAETQY
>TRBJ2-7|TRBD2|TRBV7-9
ASRPTSGDPYEQY
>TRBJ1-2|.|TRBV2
ASFHSKGPNYGYT
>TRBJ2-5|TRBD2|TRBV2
ASTGGGGGAETQY
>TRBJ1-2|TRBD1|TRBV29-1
SVEWDRGRRGYT
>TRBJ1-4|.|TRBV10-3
ASSLVGHAMNEKLF